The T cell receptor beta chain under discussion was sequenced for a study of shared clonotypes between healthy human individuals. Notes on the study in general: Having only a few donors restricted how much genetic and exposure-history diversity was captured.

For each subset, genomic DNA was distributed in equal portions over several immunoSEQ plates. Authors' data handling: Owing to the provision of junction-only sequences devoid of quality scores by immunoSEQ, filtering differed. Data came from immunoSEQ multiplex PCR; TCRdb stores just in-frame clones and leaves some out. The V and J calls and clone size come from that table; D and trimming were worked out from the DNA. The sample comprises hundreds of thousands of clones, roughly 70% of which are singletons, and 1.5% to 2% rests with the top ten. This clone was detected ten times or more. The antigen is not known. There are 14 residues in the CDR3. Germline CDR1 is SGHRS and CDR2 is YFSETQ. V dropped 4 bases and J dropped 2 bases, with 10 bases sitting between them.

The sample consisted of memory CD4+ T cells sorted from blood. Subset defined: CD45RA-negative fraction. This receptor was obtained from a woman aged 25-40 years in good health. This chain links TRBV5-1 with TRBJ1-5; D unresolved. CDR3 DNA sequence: TGCGCCAGCAGCAAGGACGTAGGCAATCAGCCCCAGCATTTT. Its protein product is CASSKDVGNQPQHF.